What follows are 13 T cell receptor beta chains derived from one specimen sequenced in a study of neurological immune-mediated disorders. In TCRdb, the 5' RACE reads were re-called with MiXCR into one record per CDR3 protein. The table has 20,000 to 30,000 distinct CDR3 sequences, around 15% seen once. The sequenced material came from PBMCs. The receptor set was obtained from a woman in her forties with HTLV-1-associated myelopathy (HAM/TSP).

The chain couples TRBV7-3 to TRBJ2-1; D assignment may be TRBD1 or TRBD2 (5 bases each). The germline V and J ends were trimmed by 6 bases and 7 bases, with 13 bases remaining between them. The CDR3 consists of 13 residues. Germline V gene lookup returns CDR1 SGHTA and CDR2 FQGTGA. The CDR3 DNA reads as TGTGCCAGCAGACGGCTGGGGGAGAATGAGCAGTTCTTC. Translation: CASRRLGENEQFF.

CDR3 region: CASRDHADRTPYNTGELFF. The CDR3 DNA reads as TGCGCCAGCAGAGATCATGCGGACAGAACGCCATATAACACCGGGGAGCTGTTTTTT. The chain carries TRBV5-1 and TRBJ2-2; D may be TRBD1 (6 bases). The CDR3 sequence is 19 residues long. CDR1 is SGHRS, CDR2 YFSETQ, per germline. Between the trimmed V and J ends, which lost 5 bases and 2 bases, there was a span of 25 bases.

Ten or more counts support this clonotype. The gene calls are TRBV4-1 and TRBJ2-3; 8 positions match TRBD2. CDR1 MGHRA and CDR2 YSYEKL come from the germline V gene. This CDR3 is 15 amino acids long. V was pared by 1 base and J by 3 bases, with 3 bases of the junction left unmatched. The CDR3 loop reads CASSQGGLVTDTQYF. CDR3 bases: TGCGCCAGCAGCCAAGGGGGACTAGTGACAGATACGCAGTATTTT.

There are many counts of this clonotype. The chain carries TRBV4-1 and TRBJ2-1; possible D gene TRBD1, 5 bases. V was clipped by 0 bases and J by 4 bases, with 10 bases between them. Germline V lookup: CDR1 MGHRA, CDR2 YSYEKL. This CDR3 spans 15 amino acids. CDR3 sequence (DNA): TGCGCCAGCAGCCAAGAACAGGTGGAGTACAATGAGCAGTTCTTC. Translation gives CASSQEQVEYNEQFF.

This clonotype was observed at least ten times. The V call is TRBV20-1, the J call TRBJ2-1, with 8 bases identical to TRBD1. Unmatched junction bases numbered 12, after V lost 1 base and J lost 7 bases. The CDR3 totals 16 residues. CDR1 and CDR2 (germline): DFQATT, SNEGSKA (reference sequence). The CDR3 nucleotides read TGCAGTGCTAGAGTATGGCAGGGGGCGCGTCTTAATGAGCAGTTCTTC. Translating it yields CSARVWQGARLNEQFF.

The table lists this clonotype with many counts. V usage is TRBV20-1 and J usage is TRBJ2-2, with a tentative D call TRBD2 (5 bases). Trimming cost V 3 bases and J 2 bases, with 7 bases left between them. There are 13 residues in the CDR3. Germline CDR1 reads DFQATT; CDR2 reads SNEGSKA (reference sequence). The CDR3 protein is CSASGVNTGELFF. DNA of the CDR3: TGCAGTGCTAGCGGGGTAAACACCGGGGAGCTGTTTTTT.

This chain connects TRBV28 to TRBJ2-6; D unclear. Trimming shortened V by 2 bases and J by 3 bases, and 8 bases separated the two germline ends. Germline V gene lookup returns CDR1 MDHEN and CDR2 SYDVKM. The CDR3 covers 15 residues. Here the CDR3 reads CASSLRWSGANVLTF. The DNA of the CDR3 is TGTGCCAGCAGTTTACGTTGGAGTGGGGCCAACGTCCTGACTTTC. The full variable domain, in which reference TRBV28 and TRBJ2-6 provide the parts outside the CDR3, is DVKVTQSSRYLVKRTGEKVFLECVQDMDHENMFWYRQDPGLGLRLIYFSYDVKMKEKGDIPEGYSVSREKKERFSLILESASTNQTSMYLCASSLRWSGANVLTFGAGSRLTVL.

Many counts were recorded for this clonotype. J is TRBJ2-1 and V is TRBV12-3 or TRBV12-4; D possibly corresponds to TRBD2 (6 bases). V lost 3 bases and J lost 5, with 11 bases in between. This CDR3 is built from 14 residues. Written as DNA, the CDR3 is TGTGCCAGCAGTTTTCTTTCTAGCGACAATGAGCAGTTCTTC. Protein product: CASSFLSSDNEQFF.

This clonotype was observed at least ten times. The CDR3 here is CASSLGGKDSPLHF. In DNA form, the CDR3 reads TGCGCCAGCAGCTTGGGGGGCAAGGATTCACCCCTCCACTTT. This chain links TRBV5-1 with TRBJ1-6, with D perhaps matching TRBD1 (5 bases). Germline V gene lookup returns CDR1 SGHRS and CDR2 YFSETQ. V was pared by 0 bases and J by 8 bases, with 9 bases between. The CDR3 contains 14 residues.

There are many counts of this clonotype. The rearrangement joins TRBV29-1 to TRBJ2-1; 7 bases match TRBD2. The CDR3 totals 12 residues. Germline values: CDR1 SQVTM, CDR2 ANQGSEA. V trimming: 4 bases; J trimming: 8 bases; junction bases outside the gene matches: 5. CDR3 bases: TGCAGCGTTGGGGGGGGTGGCGATGAGCAGTTCTTC. It translates to CSVGGGGDEQFF.

Ten or more counts support this clonotype. This sequence joins TRBV20-1 and TRBJ2-2; 11 nucleotides align to TRBD2. The CDR3 consists of 15 residues. CDR1 is DFQATT, CDR2 SNEGSKA, per germline (reference sequence). V dropped 1 base and J dropped 4; count of bases not matched to a gene: 2. The DNA of the CDR3 is TGCAGTGCTAGAGGACTAGCGGGGATCACCGGGGAGCTGTTTTTT. This sequence encodes CSARGLAGITGELFF.

This chain uses TRBV29-1 with TRBJ2-2; 11 nucleotides agree with TRBD1. The CDR3 contains 16 residues. After removal of 8 bases from V and 6 bases from J, the junction contained 14 bases not matched to a gene. Per germline, CDR1 SQVTM and CDR2 ANQGSEA. The CDR3, as DNA: TGCAGCTTAAACACGGCAGGGACAGGGGGGGCCGGGGAGCTGTTTTTT. Amino acids: CSLNTAGTGGAGELFF.

This clonotype appeared many times. The chain employs TRBV12-3 or TRBV12-4 and TRBJ1-2, with D possibly being TRBD1 (5 bases). The CDR3 is made up of 14 amino acids. V lost 3 bases and J 7 bases, leaving 15 bases between the germline ends. CDR3 sequence: CASSLNSGAGGYTF. Written as DNA, the CDR3 is TGTGCCAGCAGTTTGAACAGCGGGGCTGGTGGCTACACCTTC.